Listed below are T cell receptor beta chains from one sample, sequenced in a study of blood T cell dynamics during melanoma immunotherapy. Sequencing was performed with immunoSEQ multiplex PCR; in TCRdb, only in-frame clones are kept and a portion is missing. The profile shows over 10,000 clones, 92% of them singletons. Specimen: effector memory CD8+ T cells from blood, collected from a patient treated with checkpoint blockade. The source is a human donor with melanoma. CDR3s include the opening cysteine and the closing phenylalanine or tryptophan. A D gene is named only where the DNA matches it firmly. The size entry is marked missing in some rows and otherwise reads once, few, many or a size class.

cdr3_nt: TGCGCCAGCAGCCAAGTAGTCGGGGAGCAGTACTTC
cdr3_aa: CASSQVVGEQYF
v_call: TRBV4-1
d_call: -
j_call: TRBJ2-7
clone_size: -

cdr3_nt: TGTGCCAGCAGCTTACCGGCCGGGGAGCTGTTTTTT
cdr3_aa: CASSLPAGELFF
v_call: TRBV11-2
d_call: -
j_call: TRBJ2-2
clone_size: -

cdr3_nt: TGTGCCAGCAGCCCCGTTTGGACAGGGAACACTGAAGCTTTCTTT
cdr3_aa: CASSPVWTGNTEAFF
v_call: TRBV5-6
d_call: TRBD1
j_call: TRBJ1-1
clone_size: -

cdr3_nt: TGTGCCAGTAGTTTCCGGCGAACAATGACACGGAGCAATCAGCCCCAGCATTTT
cdr3_aa: CASSFRRTMTRSNQPQHF
v_call: TRBV19
d_call: -
j_call: TRBJ1-5
clone_size: -

cdr3_nt: TGTGCCATCAGTGAGTGGGCGGGAGAAGAAGATACGCAGTATTTT
cdr3_aa: CAISEWAGEEDTQYF
v_call: TRBV10-3
d_call: TRBD2
j_call: TRBJ2-3
clone_size: once

cdr3_nt: TGTGCCAGTAGTATGGACGGCCAAGAGACCCAGTACTTC
cdr3_aa: CASSMDGQETQYF
v_call: TRBV19
d_call: -
j_call: TRBJ2-5
clone_size: -

cdr3_nt: TGTGCCAGCAGCTTATTTCTGAACACTGAAGCTTTCTTT
cdr3_aa: CASSLFLNTEAFF
v_call: TRBV7-6
d_call: -
j_call: TRBJ1-1
clone_size: -

cdr3_nt: TGTGCCAGCAGTAACGGACTAGCGGGAGGGCCGTGGGAGACCCAGTACTTC
cdr3_aa: CASSNGLAGGPWETQYF
v_call: TRBV2
d_call: TRBD2
j_call: TRBJ2-5
clone_size: -

cdr3_nt: TGTGCCAGCAGCGTAGGGATGAATGAGCAGTTCTTC
cdr3_aa: CASSVGMNEQFF
v_call: TRBV9
d_call: -
j_call: TRBJ2-1
clone_size: once

cdr3_nt: TGCGCCAGCAGCCAAGATAATAGTCGGGGGTTCTCCTACGAGCAGTACTTC
cdr3_aa: CASSQDNSRGFSYEQYF
v_call: TRBV4-3
d_call: -
j_call: TRBJ2-7
clone_size: -

cdr3_nt: TGCGCCAGCAGCTTGGCCAGCGGGGCTTGGGAGCAGTACTTC
cdr3_aa: CASSLASGAWEQYF
v_call: TRBV5-1
d_call: TRBD2
j_call: TRBJ2-7
clone_size: -

cdr3_nt: TGTGCCAGCAGTCCCCCTTTGGGACAGGCAACGCAAGAGACCCAGTACTTC
cdr3_aa: CASSPPLGQATQETQYF
v_call: TRBV28
d_call: TRBD1
j_call: TRBJ2-5
clone_size: -

cdr3_nt: TGTGCCAGCAGCTTAGGCGGTGCGGGAGATGCTTGGAAGCAGTACTTC
cdr3_aa: CASSLGGAGDAWKQYF
v_call: TRBV13
d_call: TRBD2
j_call: TRBJ2-7
clone_size: -

cdr3_nt: TGTGCCAGCAGCCATAGAATATACAATGAGCAGTTCTTC
cdr3_aa: CASSHRIYNEQFF
v_call: TRBV14
d_call: -
j_call: TRBJ2-1
clone_size: -

cdr3_nt: TGTGCCAGCAGCGGGGACCCAGGGTACGGGCAGTACTTC
cdr3_aa: CASSGDPGYGQYF
v_call: TRBV5-4
d_call: -
j_call: TRBJ2-7
clone_size: few

cdr3_nt: TGTGCCAGCAGTTTATTTGCAACTAATGAAAAACTGTTTTTT
cdr3_aa: CASSLFATNEKLFF
v_call: TRBV27
d_call: -
j_call: TRBJ1-4
clone_size: -

cdr3_nt: TGTGCCAGCAGCCCGAACAGGGAAGACACTGAAGCTTTCTTT
cdr3_aa: CASSPNREDTEAFF
v_call: TRBV28
d_call: -
j_call: TRBJ1-1
clone_size: few

cdr3_nt: TGTGCCAGCAGTTTAACGCGACAGGGAGGAGAGCAGTACTTC
cdr3_aa: CASSLTRQGGEQYF
v_call: TRBV7-9
d_call: -
j_call: TRBJ2-7
clone_size: -

cdr3_nt: TGTGCCAGCAGAATCTTGGACGGATTTCAAGAGACCCAGTACTTC
cdr3_aa: CASRILDGFQETQYF
v_call: TRBV6-5
d_call: -
j_call: TRBJ2-5
clone_size: -

cdr3_nt: TGTGCCAGCAGTGTAGCCAGGTGGGAGACTACTGAAGCTTTCTTT
cdr3_aa: CASSVARWETTEAFF
v_call: TRBV2
d_call: -
j_call: TRBJ1-1
clone_size: -

cdr3_nt: TGTGCAAGTCGCTTGAGGACGCCTCGTAAGTACGAGCAGTACTTC
cdr3_aa: CASRLRTPRKYEQYF
v_call: TRBV12-2
d_call: -
j_call: TRBJ2-7
clone_size: -

cdr3_nt: TGCGCCAGCAGCCCGACTCGACAGGGGGGATTTGAAGCTTTCTTT
cdr3_aa: CASSPTRQGGFEAFF
v_call: TRBV4-1
d_call: TRBD1
j_call: TRBJ1-1
clone_size: -

cdr3_nt: TGTGCCAGTAGTTCAGGGGGGGTCTACGAGCAGTACTTC
cdr3_aa: CASSSGGVYEQYF
v_call: TRBV19
d_call: -
j_call: TRBJ2-7
clone_size: -

cdr3_nt: TGTGCCAGCAGCCCCCAGGGGGGGACAGGGTCCGTTCTCGATACGCAGTATTTT
cdr3_aa: CASSPQGGTGSVLDTQYF
v_call: TRBV9
d_call: TRBD1
j_call: TRBJ2-3
clone_size: -

cdr3_nt: TGCGCCAGCAGTCACAGGGACAGCACAGATACGCAGTATTTT
cdr3_aa: CASSHRDSTDTQYF
v_call: TRBV23-1
d_call: -
j_call: TRBJ2-3
clone_size: -

cdr3_nt: TGTGCCAGCAGACAACAGGGTAACTATGGCTACACCTTC
cdr3_aa: CASRQQGNYGYTF
v_call: TRBV5-4
d_call: -
j_call: TRBJ1-2
clone_size: few

cdr3_nt: TGTGCCAGCTCATCACGGACAGGGGAAGGAGATACGCAGTATTTT
cdr3_aa: CASSSRTGEGDTQYF
v_call: TRBV18
d_call: TRBD1
j_call: TRBJ2-3
clone_size: -

cdr3_nt: TGCGCCAGCAGCCACTCGACGGTCATGAACACTGAAGCTTTCTTT
cdr3_aa: CASSHSTVMNTEAFF
v_call: TRBV4-3
d_call: -
j_call: TRBJ1-1
clone_size: -

cdr3_nt: TGTGCCAGCAGCACCACCCTCGATGGGGGCGCCTCCTACAATGAGCAGTTCTTC
cdr3_aa: CASSTTLDGGASYNEQFF
v_call: TRBV21-1
d_call: -
j_call: TRBJ2-1
clone_size: -

cdr3_nt: TGTGCCAGCAGTCCCCGTTGGGGGGACTACAATGAGCAGTTCTTC
cdr3_aa: CASSPRWGDYNEQFF
v_call: TRBV27
d_call: -
j_call: TRBJ2-1
clone_size: -

cdr3_nt: TGTGCCAGCAGCCATAGGACTAGCGGCACAGATACGCAGTATTTT
cdr3_aa: CASSHRTSGTDTQYF
v_call: TRBV7-6
d_call: TRBD2
j_call: TRBJ2-3
clone_size: few

cdr3_nt: TGTGCCAGCAGCCCCCGAGGTGGGCACGAGCAGTACTTC
cdr3_aa: CASSPRGGHEQYF
v_call: TRBV7-9
d_call: -
j_call: TRBJ2-7
clone_size: -

cdr3_nt: TGTGCCAGCAGCGGTTGGGGTGATAATTCACCCCTCCACTTT
cdr3_aa: CASSGWGDNSPLHF
v_call: TRBV9
d_call: -
j_call: TRBJ1-6
clone_size: -

cdr3_nt: TGTGCCAGCAGTTATAGCAATCAGCCCCAGCATTTT
cdr3_aa: CASSYSNQPQHF
v_call: TRBV27
d_call: -
j_call: TRBJ1-5
clone_size: -

cdr3_nt: TGTGCCAGCAGCTCTGAAGAAGGGGGCAGCGGGGAGCTGTTTTTT
cdr3_aa: CASSSEEGGSGELFF
v_call: TRBV7-9
d_call: TRBD1
j_call: TRBJ2-2
clone_size: -

cdr3_nt: TGCAGCGTTGAAGAGGCCGGGATGGAGAACACCGGGGAGCTGTTTTTT
cdr3_aa: CSVEEAGMENTGELFF
v_call: TRBV29-1
d_call: -
j_call: TRBJ2-2
clone_size: -

cdr3_nt: TGTGCCGCCCTTTTGGCGGATGAAGCTTTCTTT
cdr3_aa: CAALLADEAFF
v_call: TRBV6-5
d_call: -
j_call: TRBJ1-1
clone_size: -

cdr3_nt: TGCAGCGTCACCGGGACATTTGATTTTACGACTAGCGGGGACTACAATGAGCAGTTCTTC
cdr3_aa: CSVTGTFDFTTSGDYNEQFF
v_call: TRBV29-1
d_call: TRBD2
j_call: TRBJ2-1
clone_size: -

cdr3_nt: TGTGCCAGTAGTACGGGGACAGGGGGCGTGTACGAGCAGTACTTC
cdr3_aa: CASSTGTGGVYEQYF
v_call: TRBV19
d_call: TRBD1
j_call: TRBJ2-7
clone_size: -

cdr3_nt: TGTGCCAGTAGGGACAGGGGAGGCGGAGAGCAGTTCTTC
cdr3_aa: CASRDRGGGEQFF
v_call: TRBV19
d_call: TRBD1
j_call: TRBJ2-1
clone_size: -

cdr3_nt: TGCAGCGTGGTGTGGACAGGGGACATGGATACGCAGTATTTT
cdr3_aa: CSVVWTGDMDTQYF
v_call: TRBV29-1
d_call: TRBD1
j_call: TRBJ2-3
clone_size: once

cdr3_nt: TGTGCCAGCAGCGTAGTGACTAGCGGGACAGATACGCAGTATTTT
cdr3_aa: CASSVVTSGTDTQYF
v_call: TRBV9
d_call: TRBD2
j_call: TRBJ2-3
clone_size: once

cdr3_nt: TGCGCCAGCAGCCAAGACAGGGTAGAGACCCAGTACTTC
cdr3_aa: CASSQDRVETQYF
v_call: TRBV4-1
d_call: -
j_call: TRBJ2-5
clone_size: -

cdr3_nt: TGTGCCAGCAGTCCCGGGACAGGGGGCAATGAGCAGTTCTTC
cdr3_aa: CASSPGTGGNEQFF
v_call: TRBV27
d_call: TRBD1
j_call: TRBJ2-1
clone_size: -